These T cell receptor beta chains were read from a single sample in a study of T cell responses to AZD1222 COVID-19 vaccine. The data were produced by immunoSEQ multiplex PCR, yet TCRdb's version contains in-frame clones alone and is incomplete. The sample consists of approximately 84,000 clones, 80% to 90% of them appearing once. Here the sequenced sample was peripheral blood, taken on day 0 of AZD1222 vaccination. These TCRs come from an adult in good health. CDR3s include the opening cysteine and the closing phenylalanine or tryptophan. A D gene is named only where the DNA matches it firmly. Clone sizes are given selectively: once, few, many, or a class where the clone is expanded.

j_call: TRBJ1-6
v_call: TRBV11-2
d_call: -
clone_size: -
cdr3_nt: TGTGCCAGCAGCTTAGCGGGCAGGGGAAATTCACCCCTCCACTTT
cdr3_aa: CASSLAGRGNSPLHF

j_call: TRBJ2-7
v_call: TRBV7-9
d_call: -
clone_size: -
cdr3_nt: TGTGCCAGCAGCCCGGGACGGAGCTCCTACGAGCAGTACTTC
cdr3_aa: CASSPGRSSYEQYF

j_call: TRBJ2-7
v_call: TRBV12-3/TRBV12-4
d_call: -
clone_size: once
cdr3_nt: TGTGCCAGCAGTTTAGCCCTCCTCCAAGAGCAGTACTTC
cdr3_aa: CASSLALLQEQYF

j_call: TRBJ1-1
v_call: TRBV4-1
d_call: -
clone_size: -
cdr3_nt: TGCGCCAGCAGCCAAGAAGAGGCAGGGCCGGCTTTCTTT
cdr3_aa: CASSQEEAGPAFF

j_call: TRBJ1-5
v_call: TRBV4-3
d_call: -
clone_size: -
cdr3_nt: TGCGCCAGCAGCCAAGATTGGAATCAGCCCCAGCATTTT
cdr3_aa: CASSQDWNQPQHF

j_call: TRBJ2-7
v_call: TRBV2
d_call: -
clone_size: -
cdr3_nt: TGTGCCAGCAAGAGGGACACCGAGCAGTACTTC
cdr3_aa: CASKRDTEQYF

j_call: TRBJ2-2
v_call: TRBV18
d_call: -
clone_size: -
cdr3_nt: TGTGCCAGCTCACCACTCGGGGCAGGGACCGGGGAGCTGTTTTTT
cdr3_aa: CASSPLGAGTGELFF

j_call: TRBJ2-7
v_call: TRBV9
d_call: -
clone_size: -
cdr3_nt: TGTGCCAGCAGCGTAGAAGCAGGGGTGGGGGATGAGCAGTACTTC
cdr3_aa: CASSVEAGVGDEQYF

j_call: TRBJ1-2
v_call: TRBV5-1
d_call: -
clone_size: -
cdr3_nt: TGCGCCAGCAGCGGGGACGGGGGCGGTGACTATGGCTACACCTTC
cdr3_aa: CASSGDGGGDYGYTF

j_call: TRBJ2-7
v_call: TRBV6-2/TRBV6-3
d_call: -
clone_size: -
cdr3_nt: TGTGCCAGCAGTTACGCCCCTCTTCAAGCGGAGATTTCCTACGAGCAGTACTTC
cdr3_aa: CASSYAPLQAEISYEQYF

j_call: TRBJ2-5
v_call: TRBV7-9
d_call: TRBD2
clone_size: once
cdr3_nt: TGTGCCAGCAGCTTAGACTGGCTAGCGGGAGGAAGGGGCCAAGAGACCCAGTACTTC
cdr3_aa: CASSLDWLAGGRGQETQYF

j_call: TRBJ2-1
v_call: TRBV7-6
d_call: -
clone_size: -
cdr3_nt: TGTGCCAGCAGCTTAATGGTTAACAATGAGCAGTTCTTC
cdr3_aa: CASSLMVNNEQFF

j_call: TRBJ1-4
v_call: TRBV6-2/TRBV6-3
d_call: -
clone_size: -
cdr3_nt: TGTGCCAGCAGCCGGACAACTGCAACTAATGAAAAACTGTTTTTT
cdr3_aa: CASSRTTATNEKLFF

j_call: TRBJ1-1
v_call: TRBV13
d_call: TRBD1
clone_size: -
cdr3_nt: TGTGCCAGCAGCTTAGGATCAGGGGGGAGGACTGAAGCTTTCTTT
cdr3_aa: CASSLGSGGRTEAFF

j_call: TRBJ1-5
v_call: TRBV5-1
d_call: -
clone_size: once
cdr3_nt: TGCGCCAGCAGCCAGGTCCCAGGGGGCAATCAGCCCCAGCATTTT
cdr3_aa: CASSQVPGGNQPQHF

j_call: TRBJ2-2
v_call: TRBV5-1
d_call: -
clone_size: -
cdr3_nt: TGCGCCAGCAGCTCCGAATCCTCCAGGAACCGAGTCTTCGGGGAGCTGTTTTTT
cdr3_aa: CASSSESSRNRVFGELFF

j_call: TRBJ1-2
v_call: TRBV7-9
d_call: -
clone_size: -
cdr3_nt: TGTGCCAGCAGCTTCCAGCGCGGTAACTATGGCTACACCTTC
cdr3_aa: CASSFQRGNYGYTF

j_call: TRBJ2-4
v_call: TRBV18
d_call: TRBD1
clone_size: -
cdr3_nt: TGTGCCAGCTCACCCGGGACAGGGATAGCCAAAAACATTCAGTACTTC
cdr3_aa: CASSPGTGIAKNIQYF

j_call: TRBJ2-7
v_call: TRBV5-5
d_call: TRBD1
clone_size: -
cdr3_nt: TGTGCCAGCAGCCTCGGACAGGGGGTGGTATACGAGCAGTACTTC
cdr3_aa: CASSLGQGVVYEQYF

j_call: TRBJ1-5
v_call: TRBV15
d_call: -
clone_size: -
cdr3_nt: TGTGCCACCAGCAGAGAGAGCAGCGTCAATCAGCCCCAGCATTTT
cdr3_aa: CATSRESSVNQPQHF

j_call: TRBJ1-5
v_call: TRBV6-5
d_call: -
clone_size: -
cdr3_nt: TGTGCCAGCAGCTTCGGGGCCAATCAGCCCCAGCATTTT
cdr3_aa: CASSFGANQPQHF

j_call: TRBJ1-1
v_call: TRBV5-1
d_call: -
clone_size: -
cdr3_nt: TGCGCCAGCAGCTTGATGGGGGGGGCCGATGCCCCCGCTTTCTTT
cdr3_aa: CASSLMGGADAPAFF

j_call: TRBJ2-7
v_call: TRBV9
d_call: -
clone_size: once
cdr3_nt: TGTGCCAGCGCCCGGACAGACACCTACGAGCAGTACTTC
cdr3_aa: CASARTDTYEQYF

j_call: TRBJ1-1
v_call: TRBV27
d_call: -
clone_size: once
cdr3_nt: TGTGCCAGCAGGGCTATCGGAGGGACTGAAGCTTTCTTT
cdr3_aa: CASRAIGGTEAFF

j_call: TRBJ1-2
v_call: TRBV19
d_call: -
clone_size: -
cdr3_nt: TGTGCCAGTTCGTCGGGACGGAACTATGGCTACACCTTC
cdr3_aa: CASSSGRNYGYTF

j_call: TRBJ1-1
v_call: TRBV9
d_call: -
clone_size: -
cdr3_nt: TGTGCCAGCAGCGCCGGGAGCACTGAAGCTTTCTTT
cdr3_aa: CASSAGSTEAFF

j_call: TRBJ1-3
v_call: TRBV7-9
d_call: -
clone_size: -
cdr3_nt: TGTGCCAGCAGCTCACCCGGACAGACCTCTGGAAACACCATATATTTT
cdr3_aa: CASSSPGQTSGNTIYF

j_call: TRBJ2-2
v_call: TRBV27
d_call: -
clone_size: -
cdr3_nt: TGTGCCAGCAGTTTATCGGGCCATCGGACCTGGTCCGGGGAGCTGTTTTTT
cdr3_aa: CASSLSGHRTWSGELFF

j_call: TRBJ1-5
v_call: TRBV2
d_call: -
clone_size: -
cdr3_nt: TGTGCCAGCAGACACGGACGTCTCAATCAGCCCCAGCATTTT
cdr3_aa: CASRHGRLNQPQHF